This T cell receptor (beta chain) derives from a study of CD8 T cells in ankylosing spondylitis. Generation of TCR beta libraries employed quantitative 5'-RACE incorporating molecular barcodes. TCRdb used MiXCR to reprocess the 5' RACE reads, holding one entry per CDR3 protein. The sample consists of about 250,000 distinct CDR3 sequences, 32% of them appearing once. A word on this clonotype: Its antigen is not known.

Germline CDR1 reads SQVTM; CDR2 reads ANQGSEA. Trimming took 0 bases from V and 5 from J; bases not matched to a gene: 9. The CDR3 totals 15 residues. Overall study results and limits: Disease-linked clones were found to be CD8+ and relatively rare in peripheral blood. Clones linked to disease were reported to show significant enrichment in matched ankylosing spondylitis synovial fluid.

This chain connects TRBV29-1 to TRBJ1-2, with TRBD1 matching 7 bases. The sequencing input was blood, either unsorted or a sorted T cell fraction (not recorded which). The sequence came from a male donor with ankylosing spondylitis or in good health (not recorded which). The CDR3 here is CSVEDPGGGRYGYTF. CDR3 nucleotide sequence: TGCAGCGTTGAAGATCCAGGGGGGGGTCGGTATGGCTACACCTTC.